This T cell receptor (beta chain) was identified in a study of cytomegalovirus exposure and HLA in healthy donors. Study context: An earlier analysis identified more than 90 million unique TCR beta sequences in about 170 million T cells. Approximately 83 million unique TCRs from HLA-typed donors were held in an early data release. Study outcomes and limitations: Most TCR beta V segments were productive about 90% or about 30% of the time in an earlier analysis.

This clone was detected only a few times. The antigen remains undetermined. PCR amplification relied on 60 Vbeta primers (plus 13 Jbeta primers). The method was immunoSEQ multiplex PCR; TCRdb's version includes in-frame clones alone and lacks a portion of them. The data contain approximately 160,000 clones, approximately 79% of them singletons. The V gene lost 4 bases and the J gene lost 6 bases, with 12 bases spanning the gap. The CDR3 contains 13 residues. Per germline, CDR1 MNHNY and CDR2 SVGAGI (reference sequence). This TCR was recovered from a male donor in good health and CMV-seronegative. The chain links TRBV6-6 to TRBJ1-1; D might be TRBD1 (6 bases). Input material: PBMCs. The chain's CDR3 is CASSWGTTPEAFF. Written as DNA, the CDR3 is TGTGCCAGCAGTTGGGGGACAACGCCTGAAGCTTTCTTT.